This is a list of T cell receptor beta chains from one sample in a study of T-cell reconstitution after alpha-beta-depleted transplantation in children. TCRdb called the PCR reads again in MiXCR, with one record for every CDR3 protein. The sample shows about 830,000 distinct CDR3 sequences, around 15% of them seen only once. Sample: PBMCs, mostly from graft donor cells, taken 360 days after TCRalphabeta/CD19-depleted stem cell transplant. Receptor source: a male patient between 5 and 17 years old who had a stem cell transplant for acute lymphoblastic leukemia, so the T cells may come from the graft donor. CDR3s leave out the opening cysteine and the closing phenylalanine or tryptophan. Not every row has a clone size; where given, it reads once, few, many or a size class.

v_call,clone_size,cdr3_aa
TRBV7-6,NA,ASSLAWAERGFEQY
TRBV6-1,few,ASSPRSSLSYNEQF
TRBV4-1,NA,ASSQDRWGHSTSGSGGAETQY
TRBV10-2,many,ASSDGMGVGELF
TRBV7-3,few,ASSATLAGVYNEQF
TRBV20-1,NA,SARSGHLNTEAF
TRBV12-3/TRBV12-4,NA,ASSLPGTSGKDSEQY
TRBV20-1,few,SARVDLTSKSTIAKNIQY
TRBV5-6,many,ASSLTGNHEQF
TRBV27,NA,ASSLVAPGDTQY
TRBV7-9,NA,ASSFDRGIQY
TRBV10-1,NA,ASSDPTMVGELF
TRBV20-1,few,SAPIGQGFGNTIY
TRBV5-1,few,ASSSQVYEQY
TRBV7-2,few,ASSPETGTNTEAF
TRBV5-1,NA,ASSSTGLVKETQY
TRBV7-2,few,ASSLSLLVGYEQY
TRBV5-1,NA,ASSLATSGGTYEQY
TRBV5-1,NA,ASSLGLAASSYNEQF
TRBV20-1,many,SARDRGTSAGANVLT
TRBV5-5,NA,ASSRGGQWAPQH
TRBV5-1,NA,ASSLANRGTYEQY
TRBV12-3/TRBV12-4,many,ASSRLASTDTQY
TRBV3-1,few,ASSHTNTGSQSYGRSYEQY
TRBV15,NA,ATSRETNTEAF
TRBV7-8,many,ASSYPDYNEQF
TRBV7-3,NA,ASSLIGTSGMAQDTQY
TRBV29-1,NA,SVVSGYTGELF